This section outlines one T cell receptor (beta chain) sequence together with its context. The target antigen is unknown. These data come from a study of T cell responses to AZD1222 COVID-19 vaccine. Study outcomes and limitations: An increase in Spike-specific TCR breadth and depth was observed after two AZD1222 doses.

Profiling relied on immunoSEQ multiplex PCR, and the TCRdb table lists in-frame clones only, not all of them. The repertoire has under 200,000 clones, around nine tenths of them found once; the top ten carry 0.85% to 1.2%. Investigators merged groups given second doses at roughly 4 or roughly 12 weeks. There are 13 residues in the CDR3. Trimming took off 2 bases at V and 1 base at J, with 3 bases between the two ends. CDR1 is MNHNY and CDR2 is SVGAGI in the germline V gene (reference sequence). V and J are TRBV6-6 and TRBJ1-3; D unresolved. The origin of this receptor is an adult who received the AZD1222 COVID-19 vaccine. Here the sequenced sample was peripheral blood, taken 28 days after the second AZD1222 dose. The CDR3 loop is CASSYVSGNTIYF. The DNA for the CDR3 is TGTGCCAGCAGTTACGTTTCTGGAAACACCATATATTTT.